A selection of T cell receptor beta chains follows, all from one sample in a study of shared clonotypes between healthy human individuals. Profiled with immunoSEQ multiplex PCR; TCRdb holds only in-frame clones, not every one. The table shows more than 2 million clones, with roughly 94% occurring only once. Material for sequencing was naive CD8+ T cells sorted from blood. Source of these receptors: a man in his late teens or twenties in good health. CDR3s include the opening cysteine and the closing phenylalanine or tryptophan. The D gene is left open where the match is weak. Clone size is stated in some rows and not others, as once, few, many or a class when expanded.

v_call	j_call	clone_size	d_call	cdr3_nt	cdr3_aa
TRBV6-1	TRBJ2-1	.	TRBD2	TGTGCCAGCAGTGTTTTAGCGGGGGAGTCCTACAATGAGCAGTTCTTC	CASSVLAGESYNEQFF
TRBV10-2	TRBJ1-1	.	.	TGCGCCAGCAGTGAGTCGACCAGGCAGGACTCGATGGGGACTGAAGCTTTCTTT	CASSESTRQDSMGTEAFF
TRBV6-5	TRBJ2-1	once	.	TGTGCCACATTGAGGGGCTCCTCCTACAATGAGCAGTTCTTC	CATLRGSSYNEQFF
TRBV7-9	TRBJ1-6	.	.	TGTGCCAGCAGCTTAGGCGCGGGGGGGGCCCTCCACTTT	CASSLGAGGALHF
TRBV7-9	TRBJ2-7	.	.	TGTGCCAGCAGCTTAGTTTCTATTAACTCCTACGAGCAGTACTTC	CASSLVSINSYEQYF
TRBV5-5	TRBJ2-3	.	.	TGTGCCAGCAGCTTGTTGGGCGGCGCTACTAGCACAGATACGCAGTATTTT	CASSLLGGATSTDTQYF
TRBV6-5	TRBJ2-1	.	TRBD2	TGTGCCAGCAGCCTAGCGGACTCCTACAATGAGCAGTTCTTC	CASSLADSYNEQFF
TRBV27	TRBJ1-4	.	.	TGTGCCAGCAGCCCTCTCAGGGTTCTAAATGGTGAAAAACTGTTTTTT	CASSPLRVLNGEKLFF
TRBV28	TRBJ2-7	.	TRBD2	TGTGCCAGCGCCCGACCAGCGGGGGAGCTGTACTTC	CASARPAGELYF
TRBV25-1	TRBJ2-1	.	.	TGTGCCAGCAGGGCAGGGGGGGACAATGAGCAGTTCTTC	CASRAGGDNEQFF
TRBV4-1	TRBJ1-2	.	TRBD1	TGCGCCAGCAGCCCCACCCCCGACCGAGGGGGCGATGGCTACACCTTC	CASSPTPDRGGDGYTF